These 30 T cell receptor beta chains were all obtained from the same sample, sequenced in a study of blood T cells in healthy people across ages. Then a second PCR, running roughly 6 to 12 cycles, was carried out with a sample-barcoded 5' primer and a J-beta primer mix. TCRdb re-analysed the 5' RACE reads in MiXCR, keeping a single row per CDR3 protein. Here the sample spans about 630,000 distinct CDR3 sequences, around a fifth being singletons. The sample taken for sequencing was blood. The receptor source for this set is a man aged 65-85 years in good health.

There are a few counts of this clonotype. The conserved phenylalanine or tryptophan normally closing the CDR3 is absent here, so this likely arose from a read error. The genes are TRBV7-9 and TRBJ1-1; D gene ambiguous. This CDR3 is built from 13 residues. Germline values: CDR1 SEHNR, CDR2 FQNEAQ (reference sequence). V was pared by 1 base and J by 1 base, with 4 bases between. CDR3 nucleotides: TGTGCCAGCAGCTTAGAAGGGAACACTGAAGCTTTCGTT. Its translation is CASSLEGNTEAFV.

This chain links TRBV5-1 with TRBJ1-1; 7 bases fit TRBD1. Germline V lookup: CDR1 SGHRS, CDR2 YFSETQ. The CDR3 loop spans 15 amino acids. The ends lost 5 bases at V and 1 base at J; junction bases unmatched: 8. CDR3 sequence reads: CASRQTQGTNTEAFF. The CDR3 DNA sequence: TGCGCCAGCAGACAAACACAGGGGACGAACACTGAAGCTTTCTTT.

This clonotype was seen a few times. The rearrangement uses TRBV7-6 and TRBJ2-5; 10 nucleotides align to TRBD2. The length of the CDR3 is 16 residues. Germline lookup yields CDR1 SGHVS and CDR2 FNYEAQ. The V and J ends lost 0 bases and 13 bases, in that order; junction bases with no gene match: 14. CDR3 in DNA: TGTGCCAGCAGCTTAGCAGTTCCTAGCGGGAGCTACGAGTGGTACTTC. Translated, it gives CASSLAVPSGSYEWYF. The variable domain in full, completed from reference TRBV7-6 and TRBJ2-5, reads GAGVSQSPRYKVTKRGQDVALRCDPISGHVSLYWYRQALGQGPEFLTYFNYEAQQDKSGLPNDRFSAERPEGSISTLTIQRTEQRDSAMYRCASSLAVPSGSYEWYFGPGTRLLVL.

This clonotype was observed a few times. As DNA, the CDR3 is TGTGCCAGCAGTGGCCGAGGGGCAAACATTCAGTACTTC. This encodes CASSGRGANIQYF. This chain joins TRBV25-1 and TRBJ2-4, with D perhaps matching TRBD1 or TRBD2 (5 bases each). V lost 4 bases, J lost 6 bases, and 10 bases lay in between. The CDR3 totals 13 residues. Looked up from germline, CDR1 is MGHDK and CDR2 is SYGVNS.

Only a few counts were recorded for this clonotype. A much more abundant neighbour one base away suggests this may be a read error. The chain has TRBV7-9 and TRBJ1-1; D is unclear. This CDR3 spans 12 amino acids. Trimming removed 1 base from V and 4 bases from J, with 4 bases in between. CDR1 is SEHNR and CDR2 is FQNEAQ in the germline V gene (reference sequence). CDR3 DNA sequence: TGTGCCAGCAGCTTAGGGACCACTGAAGCTTTCTTT. Translation: CASSLGTTEAFF.

V usage is TRBV6-5 and J usage is TRBJ1-6; no reliable D call. V dropped 10 bases and J dropped 7 bases, with 17 bases sitting between them. The CDR3 contains 14 residues. Looked up from germline, CDR1 is MNHEY and CDR2 is SVGAGI. CDR3 sequence reads: CATSDRRGNSPLHF. For the CDR3, the DNA is TGTGCCACATCGGACCGGCGCGGGAATTCACCCCTCCACTTT.

This clonotype has a handful of counts. V usage is TRBV28 and J usage is TRBJ2-5, with 7 bases identical to TRBD2. The germline V gene has CDR1 MDHEN and CDR2 SYDVKM. The CDR3 totals 14 residues. Trimming at V came to 6 bases and at J to 1 base, leaving 5 bases not matched to a gene. CDR3 in DNA: TGTGCCAGCAGCTCGGGACTAATCCAAGAGACCCAGTACTTC. Its translation is CASSSGLIQETQYF. Combining the CDR3 with reference TRBV28 and TRBJ2-5 gives the whole variable domain DVKVTQSSRYLVKRTGEKVFLECVQDMDHENMFWYRQDPGLGLRLIYFSYDVKMKEKGDIPEGYSVSREKKERFSLILESASTNQTSMYLCASSSGLIQETQYFGPGTRLLVL.

In its sample, this clonotype was seen a few times. This rearrangement joins TRBV7-2 to TRBJ2-7; D remains unclear. Germline V gene sequence: CDR1 SGHTA, CDR2 FQGNSA. Trimming took 2 bases from V and 0 from J, leaving 11 bases between them. The CDR3 has 15 amino acids. The CDR3 spells CASSLWVGISYEQYF. The CDR3 bases are TGTGCCAGCAGCTTATGGGTAGGGATCTCCTACGAGCAGTACTTC.

The chain employs TRBV15 and TRBJ1-4; D gene uncertain. Germline CDR1 reads LNHNV; CDR2 reads YYDKDF (reference sequence). V was cut by 0 bases and J by 8 bases, with 7 bases left in between. This CDR3 is built from 13 residues. The CDR3 coding sequence is TGTGCCACCAGCAGAGATGTAAGGGAAAAACTGTTTTTT. Translated, it gives CATSRDVREKLFF.

The rearrangement joins TRBV28 to TRBJ2-7, with D perhaps given as TRBD1 or TRBD2 (6 bases each). Between the trimmed V and J ends, which lost 4 bases and 4 bases, there was a span of 17 bases. This CDR3 contains 15 residues. Germline loops: CDR1 MDHEN, CDR2 SYDVKM. The CDR3 DNA sequence: TGTGCCAGCAGTTCTGGAGGGGGTCGGTGGTACGAGCAGTACTTC. Amino acids: CASSSGGGRWYEQYF.

This clonotype turned up a few times. The chain is built from TRBV24-1 and TRBJ2-4, with 8 bases identical to TRBD1. CDR3 length: 15 amino acids. Germline trimming cut 4 bases from V and 8 bases from J; bases unmatched to any gene: 9. Germline CDR1 reads KGHDR; CDR2 reads SFDVKD. The CDR3 bases are TGTGCCACCAGTGACTCAGGACAGGGCATGGACATTCAGTACTTC. Protein product: CATSDSGQGMDIQYF.

This rearrangement joins TRBV5-1 to TRBJ2-1; TRBD1 matches 7 bases. TRBJ2-7 matches the DNA end more closely, so the J call is doubtful. The germline CDR1 and CDR2 sequences are SGHRS and YFSETQ. CDR3 size: 13 residues. The CDR3 DNA follows: TGCGCCAGCAGCGGGGGACAGTCCTACGAGCAGTACTTC. Protein sequence: CASSGGQSYEQYF.

This clonotype was found a few times. The V call is TRBV5-1, the J call TRBJ2-5; 7 bases are shared with TRBD1. Germline V gives CDR1 SGHRS, CDR2 YFSETQ. CDR3 length equals 15 residues. The J segment lost 3 bases and the V segment lost 4 bases, leaving 9 bases of the junction unmatched. The CDR3 DNA is TGCGCCAGCAGCGGCGTGACAGGGAGTGAAGAGACCCAGTACTTC. This encodes CASSGVTGSEETQYF.

This chain connects TRBV24-1 to TRBJ2-1, with a possible D match to TRBD2 (6 bases). The CDR3 sequence is 14 residues long. Germline values: CDR1 KGHDR, CDR2 SFDVKD. V lost 9 bases and J lost 1, with 12 bases in between. This CDR3 is CATAGPPSYNEQFF. The DNA for the CDR3 is TGTGCCACCGCGGGGCCTCCGTCCTACAATGAGCAGTTCTTC.

About this clonotype itself: The junction and the germline gene differ at one end; a read error may be behind it. The V and J genes are TRBV29-1 and TRBJ2-6, with D uncertain. The CDR3 runs to 14 residues. Germline CDR1 is SQVTM and CDR2 is ANQGSEA. CDR3 DNA sequence: TGCAGCGTGGCATTCGGCTCTGCGGCCAACGTCCTGACTTTC. This gives the protein CSVAFGSAANVLTF.

The V and J genes are TRBV12-3 or TRBV12-4 and TRBJ1-1; TRBD1 might be the D (6 bases). V was shortened by 1 base and J by 5 bases, with 11 bases between the two germline ends. This CDR3 spans 14 amino acids. This CDR3 reads CASSLVGGATEAFF. In DNA, the CDR3 is TGTGCCAGCAGTTTAGTTGGGGGGGCAACTGAAGCTTTCTTT.

This clonotype was found a few times. The genes are TRBV2 and TRBJ2-4, with 13 nucleotides matching TRBD2. The V and J ends lost 7 bases and 12 bases, in that order; junction bases with no gene match: 9. CDR3 length equals 14 residues. In germline, CDR1 is SNHLY, CDR2 FYNNEI. The DNA for the CDR3 is TGTGCCAGCACAGGCGGACTAGCGGGAGAGGATCAGTACTTC. It is translated as CASTGGLAGEDQYF.

The chain has TRBV20-1 and TRBJ2-5; 12 nucleotides agree with TRBD2. This CDR3 is 15 amino acids long. The trim removed 4 bases at V and 1 base at J, leaving 4 bases unmatched. The germline CDR1 and CDR2 sequences are DFQATT and SNEGSKA (reference sequence). CDR3 loop: CSAILAGGPQETQYF. In DNA form, the CDR3 reads TGCAGTGCTATTCTAGCGGGAGGGCCCCAAGAGACCCAGTACTTC.

This chain joins TRBV6-1 and TRBJ2-2; no definite D call. Germline values: CDR1 MNHNS, CDR2 SASEGT. Deletions cut 5 bases from V and 1 base from J, with 17 bases between. The CDR3 covers 17 residues. In DNA form, the CDR3 reads TGTGCCAGCAGTCGGAACCTAAACTCTCGGAACACCGGGGAGCTGTTTTTT. It translates to CASSRNLNSRNTGELFF.

Ten or more counts support this clonotype. The rearrangement uses TRBV28 and TRBJ2-5, with TRBD2 matching over 10 bases. The J call is in doubt because the DNA end fits TRBJ2-7 better. CDR3 size: 15 residues. CDR1 is MDHEN, CDR2 SYDVKM, per germline. The CDR3 region is CASSLEAGGPYEQYF. CDR3 sequence (DNA): TGTGCCAGCAGTTTGGAAGCGGGAGGGCCCTACGAGCAGTACTTC.

The chain has TRBV3-1 and TRBJ2-4; possible D gene TRBD1, 6 bases. The V end was cut by 0 bases, the J end by 0 bases, with 15 bases between. The CDR3 has 18 amino acids. Germline V gene lookup returns CDR1 LGHDT and CDR2 YNNKEL (reference sequence). Here the CDR3 reads CASSQDFGTPLAKNIQYF. In DNA form, the CDR3 reads TGTGCCAGCAGCCAAGATTTTGGGACACCTTTAGCCAAAAACATTCAGTACTTC.

The rearrangement uses TRBV28 and TRBJ2-4; TRBD1 is a possible D gene (6 bases). The germline gives CDR1 MDHEN, CDR2 SYDVKM. CDR3 length: 17 residues. Trimming pared 3 bases from V and 7 bases from J, leaving 22 bases between. This chain's CDR3 is CASSFNFGTSVTNIQYF. CDR3 DNA sequence: TGTGCCAGCAGTTTTAATTTCGGGACATCCGTAACGAACATTCAGTACTTC.

V is TRBV7-2 and J is TRBJ2-7; 12 bases agree with TRBD1. Per germline, CDR1 SGHTA and CDR2 FQGNSA. CDR3 size: 18 residues. The ends lost 3 bases at V and 4 bases at J; junction bases unmatched: 13. CDR3 DNA: TGTGCCAGCAGCTTCTTAGGGGACAGGGGGCTGCCCTCTTACGAGCAGTACTTC. Translation: CASSFLGDRGLPSYEQYF. Full variable domain (remainder filled in from reference TRBV7-2 and TRBJ2-7): GAGVSQSPSNKVTEKGKDVELRCDPISGHTALYWYRQSLGQGLEFLIYFQGNSAPDKSGLPSDRFSAERTGGSVSTLTIQRTQQEDSAVYLCASSFLGDRGLPSYEQYFGPGTRLTVT.

The rearrangement links TRBV2 to TRBJ2-7, with D perhaps matching TRBD1 or TRBD2 (5 bases each). This CDR3 contains 13 residues. V gave up 8 bases and J gave up 3 bases, with 14 bases separating them. Per germline, CDR1 SNHLY and CDR2 FYNNEI. CDR3 bases: TGTGCCAGCGGCCAACCGGGACGCTACGAGCAGTACTTC. Translated: CASGQPGRYEQYF.

The chain employs TRBV25-1 and TRBJ2-5, with D possibly matching TRBD2 (6 bases). CDR1 is MGHDK, CDR2 SYGVNS, per germline. Trimming pared 1 base from V and 3 bases from J, leaving 12 bases between. This CDR3 spans 15 amino acids. CDR3 coding DNA: TGTGCCAGCAGTGAATTGGAGGGTAGAGAAGAGACCCAGTACTTC. This encodes CASSELEGREETQYF.

There are a few counts of this clonotype. The chain employs TRBV28 and TRBJ2-5, with D perhaps matching TRBD1 (5 bases). The J call is doubtful: the DNA matches TRBJ2-1 better. Germline V gene lookup returns CDR1 MDHEN and CDR2 SYDVKM. The CDR3 loop spans 16 amino acids. The CDR3 DNA reads as TGTGCCAGCAGTGGGGCGCTTTCAGTAGTTTACAATGAGCAGTTCTTC. Translated: CASSGALSVVYNEQFF.

The genes are TRBV6-2 or TRBV6-3 and TRBJ1-1; 7 bases agree with TRBD1. Germline V CDR1 and CDR2: MNHEY, SVGEGT. The CDR3 runs to 14 residues. J was trimmed by 0 bases and V by 7 bases; bases with no gene match: 5. CDR3 protein: CASTRQGLNTEAFF. The DNA for the CDR3 is TGTGCCAGCACTCGACAGGGTCTGAACACTGAAGCTTTCTTT.

This clonotype was found a few times. A read error may produce the germline difference seen at one junction end. This sequence joins TRBV7-7 and TRBJ2-5; TRBD2 agrees at 14 bases. CDR1 SSHAT and CDR2 FNYEAQ come from the germline V gene (reference sequence). This CDR3 is 16 amino acids long. Here the CDR3 reads CASSLGLAGDGWTQYF. Written as DNA, the CDR3 is TGTGCTAGCAGCCTGGGACTAGCGGGAGATGGGTGGACCCAGTACTTC. Full variable domain (rest looked up from reference TRBV7-7 and TRBJ2-5): GAGVSQSPRYKVTKRGQDVTLRCDPISSHATLYWYQQALGQGPEFLTYFNYEAQPDKSGLPSDRFSAERPEGSISTLTIQRTEQRDSAMYRCASSLGLAGDGWTQYFGPGTRLLVL.

The chain combines TRBV30 with TRBJ1-5, with 9 bases identical to TRBD1. This CDR3 is 16 amino acids long. V dropped 2 bases and J dropped 1; count of bases not matched to a gene: 6. Germline loops: CDR1 GTSNPN, CDR2 SVGIG (reference sequence). The chain's CDR3 is CAWSSRDRVSNQPQHF. CDR3 coding DNA: TGTGCCTGGAGTAGCCGGGACAGGGTAAGCAATCAGCCCCAGCATTTT.

V is TRBV12-3 or TRBV12-4 and J is TRBJ2-7; weak D call: TRBD2 (6 bases). The V and J ends lost 6 bases and 7 bases respectively, with 10 bases between them. This CDR3 contains 11 residues. CDR3 nucleotides: TGTGCCAGCAGAATGGAGGGGGAGCAGTACTTC. Its protein product is CASRMEGEQYF.